Listed below are T cell receptor beta chains from one sample, sequenced in a study of blood T cell repertoires in COVID-19. Sequenced by immunoSEQ multiplex PCR; TCRdb stores in-frame clones only, minus some. The table has hundreds of thousands of clones, roughly 80% seen once. The sequencing input was peripheral blood. These receptors came from a woman at least 80 years old with active or convalescent COVID-19. The CDR3 runs from the conserved cysteine through the conserved F or W. A D gene is named only where the DNA matches it firmly. Not all rows give a size; the values are once, few, many and, for expanded clones, a class.

D: NA
V: TRBV6-6
size: NA
J: TRBJ2-1
length: 13
DNA: TGTGCCAGCAGTTACTCGAACCGGGATGAGCAGTTCTTC
CDR3: CASSYSNRDEQFF

D: TRBD2
V: TRBV28
size: NA
J: TRBJ2-7
length: 14
DNA: TGTGCCAGCAGTTTTTCGCGGGGGGGCTACGAGCAGTACTTC
CDR3: CASSFSRGGYEQYF

D: NA
V: TRBV27
size: few
J: TRBJ2-2
length: 15
DNA: TGTGCCAGCAGTTTATCGGGCAGATACACCGGGGAGCTGTTTTTT
CDR3: CASSLSGRYTGELFF

D: NA
V: TRBV7-2
size: few
J: TRBJ1-1
length: 13
DNA: TGTGCCAGCAGCGGAGTAAGTGGCACTGAAGCTTTCTTT
CDR3: CASSGVSGTEAFF

D: TRBD2
V: TRBV28
size: NA
J: TRBJ2-3
length: 19
DNA: TGTGCCAGCAGTTTCCCCGTGGGGGAGGGCCTTGGGGCCACAGATACGCAGTATTTT
CDR3: CASSFPVGEGLGATDTQYF

D: NA
V: TRBV7-3
size: NA
J: TRBJ1-1
length: 10
DNA: TGTGCCCCGCAGGAGGATGAAGCTTTCTTT
CDR3: CAPQEDEAFF

D: NA
V: TRBV5-1
size: once
J: TRBJ2-7
length: 14
DNA: TGCGCCAGCAGCTTGGGACAGAACTCCTACGAGCAGTACTTC
CDR3: CASSLGQNSYEQYF

D: TRBD2
V: TRBV27
size: NA
J: TRBJ2-5
length: 11
DNA: TGTGCCAGCACCGGGGGGGAGACCCAGTACTTC
CDR3: CASTGGETQYF

D: TRBD1
V: TRBV3-1/TRBV3-2
size: few
J: TRBJ1-1
length: 15
DNA: TGTGCCAGCAGCCAACAGGGGGCGCGGGGCACTGAAGCTTTCTTT
CDR3: CASSQQGARGTEAFF

D: NA
V: TRBV5-1
size: few
J: TRBJ1-5
length: 15
DNA: TGCGCCAGCAGCCACAATGGCGGGGGTAATCAGCCCCAGCATTTT
CDR3: CASSHNGGGNQPQHF

D: TRBD2
V: TRBV29-1
size: NA
J: TRBJ2-3
length: 15
DNA: TGCAGCGTTGTGCCACTAGCGGGAGGGCCAAATACGCAGTATTTT
CDR3: CSVVPLAGGPNTQYF

D: NA
V: TRBV7-2
size: NA
J: TRBJ1-2
length: 15
DNA: TGTGCCAGCAGCCCCAACGGACAGCCGAACTATGGCTACACCTTC
CDR3: CASSPNGQPNYGYTF

D: TRBD1
V: TRBV28
size: NA
J: TRBJ1-1
length: 16
DNA: TGTGCCAGCAGTTTATGGGGGGGACAGGGTAGGTCTGAAGCTTTCTTT
CDR3: CASSLWGGQGRSEAFF

D: NA
V: TRBV6-5
size: NA
J: TRBJ2-3
length: 14
DNA: TGTGCCAGCGCTCGCGGGCAGAGCACAGATACGCAGTATTTT
CDR3: CASARGQSTDTQYF

D: NA
V: TRBV6-2/TRBV6-3
size: NA
J: TRBJ1-1
length: 16
DNA: TGTGCCAGCAGTTACCCCGAACATGATATGAACACTGAAGCTTTCTTT
CDR3: CASSYPEHDMNTEAFF

D: NA
V: TRBV7-3
size: NA
J: TRBJ2-7
length: 14
DNA: TGTGCCAGCAGCCAAGCCGGTTACTCCTACGAGCAGTACTTC
CDR3: CASSQAGYSYEQYF

D: NA
V: TRBV28
size: NA
J: TRBJ1-2
length: 13
DNA: TGTGCCAGCAGTTTAGGACAGACTTATGGCTACACCTTC
CDR3: CASSLGQTYGYTF

D: TRBD1
V: TRBV30
size: few
J: TRBJ1-2
length: 13
DNA: TGTGCCTGGAGTCCCCGACAGGGGGAAGGCTACACCTTC
CDR3: CAWSPRQGEGYTF

D: TRBD1
V: TRBV19
size: NA
J: TRBJ1-1
length: 11
DNA: TGTGCCAGTAGTTGGACAGGGGAAGCTTTCTTT
CDR3: CASSWTGEAFF

D: TRBD1
V: TRBV28
size: NA
J: TRBJ1-5
length: 15
DNA: TGTGCCAGCAGTCCGATGGACAGGGCCAATCAGCCCCAGCATTTT
CDR3: CASSPMDRANQPQHF

D: TRBD2
V: TRBV7-2
size: NA
J: TRBJ2-7
length: 14
DNA: TGTGCCAGCAGCTCTAGCGGGAGGCTAGACGAGCAGTACTTC
CDR3: CASSSSGRLDEQYF

D: TRBD2
V: TRBV18
size: once
J: TRBJ2-7
length: 14
DNA: TGTGCCAGCTCAAAATCCGGGACGGGGGGCGAGCAGTACTTC
CDR3: CASSKSGTGGEQYF

D: NA
V: TRBV19
size: NA
J: TRBJ1-1
length: 15
DNA: TGTGCCAGTAGTATCAAAGGGAGCATGAACACTGAAGCTTTCTTT
CDR3: CASSIKGSMNTEAFF

D: TRBD1
V: TRBV2
size: NA
J: TRBJ2-1
length: 13
DNA: TGTGCCAGCAGACAGGGGGCATTTAATGAGCAGTTCTTC
CDR3: CASRQGAFNEQFF

D: NA
V: TRBV9
size: once
J: TRBJ1-3
length: 15
DNA: TGTGCCAGCGCGATGAGCATGCGGTCTGGAAACACCATATATTTT
CDR3: CASAMSMRSGNTIYF

D: NA
V: TRBV12-3/TRBV12-4
size: NA
J: TRBJ2-3
length: 12
DNA: TGTGCCAGCAGTCCCGCAGTGGATACGCAGTATTTT
CDR3: CASSPAVDTQYF

D: NA
V: TRBV4-1
size: NA
J: TRBJ1-3
length: 13
DNA: TGCGCCAGCAGCCAGGACAGTGGAAACACCATATATTTT
CDR3: CASSQDSGNTIYF

D: NA
V: TRBV4-2
size: few
J: TRBJ2-3
length: 14
DNA: TGTGCCAGCAGCCAATTAGCGTCTGCGGATACGCAGTATTTT
CDR3: CASSQLASADTQYF

D: NA
V: TRBV18
size: NA
J: TRBJ2-3
length: 11
DNA: TGTGCCAGCTCACCATCTGATACGCAGTATTTT
CDR3: CASSPSDTQYF

D: TRBD2
V: TRBV5-4
size: NA
J: TRBJ2-3
length: 19
DNA: TGTGCCAGCAGCAAGGGACTAGCGGGAGGGCTGACCTTCACAGATACGCAGTATTTT
CDR3: CASSKGLAGGLTFTDTQYF

D: NA
V: TRBV19
size: NA
J: TRBJ2-5
length: 14
DNA: TGTGCCAGTAGTTCCACCGGGACTGCAGAGACCCAGTACTTC
CDR3: CASSSTGTAETQYF

D: TRBD1
V: TRBV5-1
size: NA
J: TRBJ2-3
length: 17
DNA: TGCGCCAGCAGTCTGGAATTAGGGACAGGGAGGACAGATACGCAGTATTTT
CDR3: CASSLELGTGRTDTQYF

D: TRBD2
V: TRBV11-2
size: NA
J: TRBJ2-7
length: 17
DNA: TGTGCCAGCAGCCCTGGACTAGCGGGAGGAAGAAGGTCCGAGCAGTACTTC
CDR3: CASSPGLAGGRRSEQYF

D: TRBD1
V: TRBV7-2
size: NA
J: TRBJ2-7
length: 15
DNA: TGTGCCAGCAGCTCGGCCGGGACAGGGCCCTACGAGCAGTACTTC
CDR3: CASSSAGTGPYEQYF

D: TRBD1
V: TRBV2
size: NA
J: TRBJ1-4
length: 14
DNA: TGTGCCAGCAGCCCCTTGGCAGGGGGTGAAAAACTGTTTTTT
CDR3: CASSPLAGGEKLFF

D: TRBD1
V: TRBV27
size: NA
J: TRBJ1-5
length: 16
DNA: TGTGCCAGCAGCCCAGGACAGGGGTATAGCAATCAGCCCCAGCATTTT
CDR3: CASSPGQGYSNQPQHF

D: TRBD2
V: TRBV27
size: NA
J: TRBJ2-1
length: 16
DNA: TGTGCCAGCAGTCTTTATACTAGCGGGAGAAGCGATGAGCAGTTCTTC
CDR3: CASSLYTSGRSDEQFF

D: TRBD2
V: TRBV7-6
size: NA
J: TRBJ2-5
length: 13
DNA: TGTGCCAGCAGCCCGGGACTAGCGGAGACCCAGTACTTC
CDR3: CASSPGLAETQYF

D: TRBD1
V: TRBV19
size: NA
J: TRBJ2-7
length: 17
DNA: TGTGCCAGTAGTATTGGGATGGGGACAGGGGAATTGAACGAGCAGTACTTC
CDR3: CASSIGMGTGELNEQYF

D: TRBD2
V: TRBV15
size: NA
J: TRBJ2-5
length: 14
DNA: TGTGCCACCAGCCCGGGACTAGCGAGGGAGACCCAGTACTTC
CDR3: CATSPGLARETQYF